Below are 21 T cell receptor beta chains sequenced from a single sample in a study of blood T cell repertoires in COVID-19. Clones were sequenced by immunoSEQ multiplex PCR, and TCRdb holds only the in-frame ones, with some missing. There are approximately 230,000 clones in the sample; around 80% occur only once, and nearly 20% lies in the top ten. The sequenced sample consisted of peripheral blood. The receptors originated from a man aged 30 to 39 with active or convalescent COVID-19.

The CDR3: CASSHRGGGYGYTF. The CDR3 nucleotides are TGTGCCAGCAGTCATCGGGGGGGCGGCTATGGCTACACCTTC. The chain is built from TRBV7-2 and TRBJ1-2; D possibly corresponds to TRBD1 (6 bases). This CDR3 is built from 14 residues. Germline V gene sequence: CDR1 SGHTA, CDR2 FQGNSA. The ends were cut back, 6 bases at V and 4 bases at J, with 15 bases in the middle. Combining the CDR3 with reference TRBV7-2 and TRBJ1-2 gives the whole variable domain GAGVSQSPSNKVTEKGKDVELRCDPISGHTALYWYRQSLGQGLEFLIYFQGNSAPDKSGLPSDRFSAERTGGSVSTLTIQRTQQEDSAVYLCASSHRGGGYGYTFGSGTRLTVV.

This chain connects TRBV28 to TRBJ1-6; D remains ambiguous. The V and J ends lost 6 bases and 10 bases respectively, with 25 bases between them. The germline V gene encodes CDR1 MDHEN and CDR2 SYDVKM. This CDR3 is 17 amino acids long. This CDR3 is CASRVLWTGGVGSPLHF. CDR3 bases: TGTGCCAGCAGAGTCCTATGGACCGGCGGGGTGGGATCACCCCTCCACTTT.

This chain uses TRBV13 with TRBJ2-3; TRBD2 matches at 14 bases. CDR1 is PRHDT, CDR2 FYEKMQ, per germline (reference sequence). The CDR3 sequence is 20 residues long. The ends lost 3 bases at V and 1 base at J; junction bases unmatched: 12. This chain's CDR3 is CASSLPGLAGVRGGTDTQYF. CDR3 nucleotides: TGTGCCAGCAGCTTGCCGGGACTAGCGGGAGTACGGGGTGGCACAGATACGCAGTATTTT. The variable domain in full, with the rest retrieved from reference TRBV13 and TRBJ2-3, is AAGVIQSPRHLIKEKRETATLKCYPIPRHDTVYWYQQGPGQDPQFLISFYEKMQSDKGSIPDRFSAQQFSDYHSELNMSSLELGDSALYFCASSLPGLAGVRGGTDTQYFGPGTRLTVL.

The rearrangement links TRBV5-4 to TRBJ2-3; D is unclear. CDR3 length: 13 residues. Germline CDR1 and CDR2: SGHNT and YYREEE (reference sequence). Trimming shortened V by 1 base and J by 0 bases, and 3 bases separated the two germline ends. The CDR3 sequence is CASSLRSTDTQYF. CDR3 DNA sequence: TGTGCCAGCAGCTTGCGGAGCACAGATACGCAGTATTTT.

This chain links TRBV2 with TRBJ2-3, with 10 bases identical to TRBD2. From germline, CDR1 is SNHLY and CDR2 FYNNEI. Trimming at V came to 5 bases and at J to 4 bases, leaving 12 bases not matched to a gene. The CDR3 is 17 amino acids. CDR3 region: CASSYEPSGRSADTQYF. As DNA, the CDR3 is TGTGCCAGCAGTTACGAACCTAGCGGGAGAAGTGCAGATACGCAGTATTTT. Based on the CDR3 plus reference TRBV2 and TRBJ2-3, the full variable domain is EPEVTQTPSHQVTQMGQEVILRCVPISNHLYFYWYRQILGQKVEFLVSFYNNEISEKSEIFDDQFSVERPDGSNFTLKIRSTKLEDSAMYFCASSYEPSGRSADTQYFGPGTRLTVL.

The chain joins TRBV27 to TRBJ2-1; 8 nucleotides align to TRBD1. The V and J ends lost 3 bases and 7 bases, in that order; junction bases with no gene match: 5. Germline lookup yields CDR1 MNHEY and CDR2 SMNVEV (reference sequence). The CDR3 consists of 14 residues. This CDR3 reads CASSFRTGRNEQFF. Written as DNA, the CDR3 is TGTGCCAGCAGTTTTAGGACAGGGAGAAATGAGCAGTTCTTC.

The chain uses TRBV7-9 and TRBJ1-2; 9 bases line up with TRBD1. The CDR3 has 16 amino acids. Germline assignment: CDR1 SEHNR and CDR2 FQNEAQ (reference sequence). Trimming cost V 5 bases and J 6 bases; bases outside gene matches: 13. This CDR3 is CASSPNQGQGRNGYTF. In nucleotides, the CDR3 is TGTGCCAGCAGCCCTAACCAGGGACAGGGAAGAAATGGCTACACCTTC.

This clone came up a few times. The rearrangement uses TRBV3-1 (or the pseudogene TRBV3-2) and TRBJ2-1; D perhaps matches TRBD2 (6 bases). This CDR3 is 13 amino acids long. Germline-derived CDR1 and CDR2 are LGHDT and YNNKEL (reference sequence). V was pared by 3 bases and J by 10 bases, with 13 bases between. The CDR3 reads CASSQRGSREQFF. DNA for the CDR3: TGTGCCAGCAGCCAGCGGGGTTCTAGGGAGCAGTTCTTC.

As for this clone: The same CDR3 also results from other DNA sequences found in this sample. The chain links TRBV18 to TRBJ1-2; TRBD1 is a possible D gene (5 bases). Trimming took 3 bases from V and 3 from J, leaving 8 bases between them. The CDR3 totals 13 residues. Germline V lookup: CDR1 KGHSH, CDR2 LQKENI. CDR3: CASSPDRDYGYTF. The CDR3 nucleotides are TGTGCCAGCTCACCCGACAGAGACTATGGCTACACCTTC. Filled out from reference TRBV18 and TRBJ1-2, the complete variable domain reads NAGVMQNPRHLVRRRGQEARLRCSPMKGHSHVYWYRQLPEEGLKFMVYLQKENIIDESGMPKERFSAEFPKEGPSILRIQQVVRGDSAAYFCASSPDRDYGYTFGSGTRLTVV.

The V call is TRBV7-2, the J call TRBJ2-3; 8 positions match TRBD2. This CDR3 spans 17 amino acids. Trimming at V came to 1 base and at J to 5 bases, leaving 11 bases not matched to a gene. Looked up from germline, CDR1 is SGHTA and CDR2 is FQGNSA. CDR3 protein: CASSLGEAGGSRDTQYF. CDR3 bases: TGTGCCAGCAGCTTAGGGGAGGCGGGGGGTTCTCGAGATACGCAGTATTTT.

The V call is TRBV28, the J call TRBJ1-2; TRBD1 might be the D (5 bases). The V and J ends lost 3 bases and 8 bases respectively, with 13 bases between them. Germline values: CDR1 MDHEN, CDR2 SYDVKM. The CDR3 contains 13 residues. CDR3 DNA sequence: TGTGCCAGCAGTTTCCTCGGGGGTAGGGGCTACACCTTC. Its protein is CASSFLGGRGYTF.

This rearrangement joins TRBV27 to TRBJ2-1; the match to TRBD2 covers 14 bases. This CDR3 region has 17 residues. V shed 3 bases, J shed 7 bases, and the junction held 8 bases outside the gene matches. From germline, CDR1 is MNHEY and CDR2 SMNVEV (reference sequence). The CDR3 is CASSFWGLAGAWNEQFF. The CDR3 DNA sequence: TGTGCCAGCAGTTTTTGGGGACTAGCGGGAGCTTGGAATGAGCAGTTCTTC.

The count of this clone is one. The V and J genes are TRBV7-2 and TRBJ2-5, with a tentative D call TRBD2 (6 bases). Trimming took off 5 bases at V and 2 bases at J, with 15 bases between the two ends. Germline CDR1 and CDR2: SGHTA and FQGNSA. CDR3 length: 15 amino acids. DNA for the CDR3: TGTGCCAGCAGCGTGGGCGGGGCCCCTCAAGAGACCCAGTACTTC. Its translation: CASSVGGAPQETQYF.

The sample holds one count of this clone. The chain carries TRBV4-1 and TRBJ2-1; TRBD2 agrees at 7 bases. The CDR3 sequence is 14 residues long. V lost 4 bases, J lost 9 bases, and 9 bases stayed unmatched. Per the germline V gene, CDR1 is MGHRA and CDR2 is YSYEKL. The CDR3 bases are TGCGCCAGCAGCCTGGGGGGGGGAGATGGTGAGCAGTTCTTC. It specifies CASSLGGGDGEQFF.

This sequence joins TRBV6-5 and TRBJ2-5; TRBD1 agrees at 8 bases. The CDR3 is 12 amino acids. CDR1 MNHEY and CDR2 SVGAGI come from the germline V gene. V shed 6 bases, J shed 5 bases, and the junction held 2 bases outside the gene matches. CDR3: CASRDREETQYF. CDR3 coding DNA: TGTGCCAGCAGGGACAGGGAGGAGACCCAGTACTTC.

The V call is TRBV19, the J call TRBJ1-5; 7 nucleotides align to TRBD1. V trimming: 4 bases; J trimming: 7 bases; junction bases outside the gene matches: 13. The CDR3 is 16 amino acids. Germline values: CDR1 LNHDA, CDR2 SQIVND (reference sequence). The CDR3 sequence: CASSTQGGGAQQPQHF. In nucleotides, the CDR3 is TGTGCCAGTAGTACTCAAGGAGGGGGCGCACAACAGCCCCAGCATTTT.

The chain couples TRBV5-1 to TRBJ1-1; the D gene is possibly TRBD1 (6 bases). V lost 3 bases to trimming and J lost 0 bases, with 21 bases between them. The CDR3 has 18 residues. Germline assignment: CDR1 SGHRS and CDR2 YFSETQ. The chain's CDR3 is CASSYYSLQGSMNTEAFF. CDR3 in DNA: TGCGCCAGCAGCTACTACAGCCTCCAGGGGTCCATGAACACTGAAGCTTTCTTT.

This chain joins TRBV19 and TRBJ1-5, with D tentatively TRBD1 (5 bases). V dropped 8 bases and J dropped 7 bases, with 15 bases sitting between them. The germline V gene encodes CDR1 LNHDA and CDR2 SQIVND (reference sequence). The CDR3 is 13 amino acids. CDR3 in amino acids: CASEPRAAQPQHF. The CDR3 DNA reads TGTGCCAGTGAACCCAGGGCGGCCCAGCCCCAGCATTTT.

This rearrangement joins TRBV7-8 to TRBJ1-5; no firm D call. Trimming stripped 3 bases from V and 4 bases from J, with 10 bases between. The germline CDR1 and CDR2 sequences are SGHVS and FQNEAQ. The CDR3 contains 14 residues. The CDR3 region is CASSFGGKNQPQHF. DNA for the CDR3: TGTGCCAGCAGCTTCGGCGGTAAAAATCAGCCCCAGCATTTT.

This clone was detected only once. The chain couples TRBV18 to TRBJ2-3; 7 nucleotides line up with TRBD2. This CDR3 spans 16 amino acids. After removal of 6 bases from V and 2 bases from J, the junction contained 11 bases not matched to a gene. CDR1 is KGHSH, CDR2 LQKENI, per germline. The CDR3 nucleotides are TGTGCCAGCTCTCCTGTTCGAGGGACTAACACAGATACGCAGTATTTT. Translation gives CASSPVRGTNTDTQYF.

V gene TRBV7-7 combines with J gene TRBJ2-1; 8 bases map to TRBD2. Germline V gives CDR1 SSHAT, CDR2 FNYEAQ (reference sequence). The J segment lost 0 bases and the V segment lost 5 bases, leaving 12 bases of the junction unmatched. CDR3 length equals 18 residues. The DNA of the CDR3 is TGTGCCAGCAGCCCTTCCCCTGATAGCGGGGTCTCCTACAATGAGCAGTTCTTC. This gives the protein CASSPSPDSGVSYNEQFF.